These 30 T cell receptor beta chains were sequenced from one sample in a study of cytomegalovirus exposure and HLA in healthy donors. Primers: 60 Vbeta forward and 13 Jbeta reverse. Measured with immunoSEQ multiplex PCR; TCRdb has only the in-frame clones, and not every one. The table for this sample gives 50,000 to 80,000 clones. Material: PBMCs. The source is a young woman in good health and CMV-seronegative.

The V call is TRBV6-5, the J call TRBJ1-2; D is perhaps TRBD1 (5 bases). The germline V and J ends were trimmed by 6 bases and 7 bases, with 18 bases remaining between them. This CDR3 spans 14 amino acids. Germline V gene lookup returns CDR1 MNHEY and CDR2 SVGAGI. The CDR3 bases are TGTGCCAGCAGATTGACAGCACAGGCTAGTGGCTACACCTTC. Translation: CASRLTAQASGYTF.

The chain carries TRBV5-6 and TRBJ2-1, with D maybe TRBD1 (5 bases). The germline V and J ends were trimmed by 3 bases and 7 bases, with 20 bases remaining between them. Looked up from germline, CDR1 is SGHDT and CDR2 is YYEEEE. The CDR3 has 16 residues. DNA of the CDR3: TGTGCCAGCAGCTCCCCCAGGGTCTGGGGTCCGAATGAGCAGTTCTTC. It yields the protein CASSSPRVWGPNEQFF.

About this clone itself: One end of the junction does not line up with germline, which may come from a read error. The CDR3 DNA reads as TGTGCCAGTACCCCTGGACTAGCCGCAGAGAACCAGTACTTC. This sequence encodes CASTPGLAAENQYF. The V gene is TRBV19, the J gene TRBJ2-5; 8 bases align to TRBD2. The germline gives CDR1 LNHDA, CDR2 SQIVND (reference sequence). The CDR3 extends over 14 amino acids.

The CDR3 DNA reads TGTGCCAGCAGCCCCCGGACTAGCGGGACTTACGAGCAGTACTTC. This translates into CASSPRTSGTYEQYF. The chain links TRBV4-2 to TRBJ2-7; 12 bases are a match to TRBD2. The CDR3 covers 15 residues. Germline CDR1 is LGHNA and CDR2 is YNFKEQ. The V and J ends lost 4 bases and 4 bases, in that order; junction bases with no gene match: 5.

Notes on this clone: A junction boundary mismatches the germline segment, possibly from a read error. The chain uses TRBV30 and TRBJ1-2; unclear D gene. The CDR3 contains 14 residues. Per the germline V gene, CDR1 is GTSNPN and CDR2 is SVGIG (reference sequence). CDR3 sequence: CTWSVLWFRGGYTF. The CDR3 region has the DNA TGTACCTGGAGTGTATTGTGGTTTCGGGGTGGCTACACCTTC.

The V call is TRBV5-6, the J call TRBJ2-5; no reliable D call. CDR1 and CDR2 (germline): SGHDT, YYEEEE. Trimming removed 1 base at V and 2 bases at J, with 6 bases between. The CDR3 extends over 13 amino acids. For the CDR3, the DNA is TGTGCCAGCAGCTTGTCACTTCAAGAGACCCAGTACTTC. This encodes CASSLSLQETQYF. The full variable domain, its missing parts supplied by reference TRBV5-6 and TRBJ2-5, is DAGVTQSPTHLIKTRGQQVTLRCSPKSGHDTVSWYQQALGQGPQFIFQYYEEEERQRGNFPDRFSGHQFPNYSSELNVNALLLGDSALYLCASSLSLQETQYFGPGTRLLVL.

The genes are TRBV4-1 and TRBJ1-2; tentative D call: TRBD1 (5 bases). CDR1 is MGHRA, CDR2 YSYEKL, per germline. With 4 bases removed from V and 4 bases from J, the gap between germline ends came to 19 bases. The CDR3 has 16 residues. The CDR3 sequence is CASSPPLAGRAYGYTF. CDR3 sequence (DNA): TGCGCCAGCAGCCCCCCCCTGGCAGGGAGGGCCTATGGCTACACCTTC.

This chain uses TRBV2 with TRBJ1-1, with D unresolved. The CDR3 totals 13 residues. Germline CDR1 reads SNHLY; CDR2 reads FYNNEI. The ends were cut back, 10 bases at V and 1 base at J, with 13 bases in the middle. This CDR3 is CATPKGGNTEAFF. The CDR3 DNA reads TGTGCCACCCCTAAGGGAGGGAACACTGAAGCTTTCTTT.

The CDR3, as DNA: TGTGCCAGCAGCCCGCACAGGGGAGGAACTTTCTTT. Amino acids: CASSPHRGGTFF. The genes are TRBV11-3 and TRBJ1-1; 7 bases map to TRBD1. J lost 12 bases, V lost 5 bases, and 9 bases had no gene match. This CDR3 comprises 12 residues. Germline assignment: CDR1 SGHNT and CDR2 YENEEA.

The chain joins TRBV11-1 to TRBJ2-7; TRBD2 matches 9 bases. There are 16 residues in the CDR3. Germline V CDR1 and CDR2: SGHAT, FQDESV (reference sequence). The V gene end was trimmed by 2 bases and the J gene end by 6 bases; junction bases not matched to a gene: 11. This CDR3 reads CASSLLGTSSPSEQYF. The CDR3 coding sequence is TGTGCCAGCAGCTTACTAGGGACTAGCTCTCCGTCCGAGCAGTACTTC.

The chain recombines TRBV29-1 with TRBJ1-1; 7 nucleotides agree with TRBD1. Germline CDR1 and CDR2: SQVTM and ANQGSEA. With V trimmed by 4 bases and J by 1 base, 0 bases remained unmatched. The CDR3 is 12 amino acids. The CDR3 protein is CSVGQGNTEAFF. The CDR3 bases are TGCAGCGTTGGACAGGGGAACACTGAAGCTTTCTTT.

This chain joins TRBV5-1 and TRBJ1-1, with D tentatively TRBD1 (6 bases). Per germline, CDR1 SGHRS and CDR2 YFSETQ. Trimming pared 3 bases from V and 1 base from J, leaving 13 bases between. CDR3 length: 15 amino acids. CDR3 DNA sequence: TGCGCCAGCAGCTCGTTGGACAGAGAGAACACTGAAGCTTTCTTT. Translating it yields CASSSLDRENTEAFF.

The V gene is TRBV7-9, the J gene TRBJ1-2, with 9 bases that match TRBD1. The CDR3 has 12 residues. With 8 bases clipped from V and 4 bases from J, the junction kept 2 bases outside the gene matches. Germline loops: CDR1 SEHNR, CDR2 FQNEAQ (reference sequence). The CDR3 DNA reads TGTGCCAGCCTGGACAGGGGCTATGGCTACACCTTC. Amino acid sequence: CASLDRGYGYTF.

The chain is built from TRBV4-1 and TRBJ1-1, with D perhaps TRBD1 (6 bases). Looked up from germline, CDR1 is MGHRA and CDR2 is YSYEKL. V was trimmed by 6 bases and J by 0 bases, leaving 11 bases between them. The CDR3 is 14 amino acids. CDR3 DNA sequence: TGCGCCAGCAGAAACAGGGCCCTGAACACTGAAGCTTTCTTT. This codes for CASRNRALNTEAFF.

The genes are TRBV5-1 and TRBJ1-4; the D gene is possibly TRBD1 (5 bases). CDR3 size: 12 residues. Looked up from germline, CDR1 is SGHRS and CDR2 is YFSETQ. Trimming stripped 2 bases from V and 12 bases from J, with 11 bases between. CDR3 protein: CASSLNGGELFF. The CDR3 DNA is TGCGCCAGCAGCTTAAATGGAGGGGAACTGTTTTTT.

CDR3 nucleotide sequence: TGTGCCGGAGAGGACTTCATGAACACTGAAGCTTTCTTT. Residues: CAGEDFMNTEAFF. The chain has TRBV6-1 and TRBJ1-1, with D unresolved. The CDR3 contains 13 residues. Germline V CDR1 and CDR2: MNHNS, SASEGT. Trimming took off 11 bases at V and 0 bases at J, with 13 bases between the two ends.

This rearrangement joins TRBV1 to TRBJ1-1. TRBV1 is termed a pseudogene. This CDR3 comprises 11 residues. DNA of the CDR3: TGCACCAGACCTGAGCGTACCGAAGCTTTCTTT. This gives the protein CTRPERTEAFF.

The chain combines TRBV30 with TRBJ2-1, with D maybe TRBD1 (5 bases). The CDR3 length is 11 residues. Trimming pared 8 bases from V and 5 bases from J, leaving 10 bases between. Germline V lookup: CDR1 GTSNPN, CDR2 SVGIG (reference sequence). CDR3 sequence (DNA): TGTGCCGGACAACTCCACAATGAGCAGTTCTTC. Its protein is CAGQLHNEQFF.

The chain has TRBV29-1 and TRBJ1-1; D is perhaps TRBD1 (5 bases). From germline, CDR1 is SQVTM and CDR2 ANQGSEA. With 0 bases removed from V and 1 base from J, the gap between germline ends came to 12 bases. CDR3 size: 15 residues. Written as DNA, the CDR3 is TGCAGCGTTGAAGATGGGGCAGCGAGGAACACTGAAGCTTTCTTT. Its protein product is CSVEDGAARNTEAFF.

This rearrangement joins TRBV18 to TRBJ2-1, with D maybe TRBD2 (6 bases). Germline CDR1 KGHSH, CDR2 LQKENI. Trimming removed 3 bases at V and 9 bases at J, with 24 bases between. The CDR3 consists of 17 residues. The CDR3 here is CASSPAPGDFPGGEQFF. In DNA, the CDR3 is TGTGCCAGCTCACCTGCCCCTGGGGACTTTCCGGGTGGTGAGCAGTTCTTC.

The rearrangement joins TRBV29-1 to TRBJ2-2; D is uncertain. There are 10 residues in the CDR3. Per germline, CDR1 SQVTM and CDR2 ANQGSEA. The V end was cut by 7 bases, the J end by 5 bases, with 5 bases between. For the CDR3, the DNA is TGCAGCGCCCTTACCGGGGAGCTGTTTTTT. This translates into CSALTGELFF.

The chain joins TRBV29-1 to TRBJ1-1; 9 positions match TRBD1. After removal of 5 bases from V and 4 bases from J, the junction contained 5 bases not matched to a gene. From germline, CDR1 is SQVTM and CDR2 ANQGSEA. The CDR3 is 13 amino acids. CDR3 nucleotide sequence: TGCAGCGTTCCAATGGGACAGGGCACTGAAGCTTTCTTT. The encoded protein is CSVPMGQGTEAFF. The full variable domain, in which reference TRBV29-1 and TRBJ1-1 provide the parts outside the CDR3, is SAVISQKPSRDICQRGTSLTIQCQVDSQVTMMFWYRQQPGQSLTLIATANQGSEATYESGFVIDKFPISRPNLTFSTLTVSNMSPEDSSIYLCSVPMGQGTEAFFGQGTRLTVV.

This rearrangement joins TRBV5-1 to TRBJ2-1; a weak D match, TRBD2 (5 bases). From germline, CDR1 is SGHRS and CDR2 YFSETQ. Trimming shortened V by 2 bases and J by 6 bases, and 15 bases separated the two germline ends. CDR3 length equals 15 residues. The CDR3 protein is CASSFIRGPANEQFF. CDR3 nucleotides: TGCGCCAGCAGCTTTATCAGAGGGCCGGCCAATGAGCAGTTCTTC.

The chain combines TRBV29-1 with TRBJ1-4, with D hard to call. V was shortened by 6 bases and J by 6 bases, with 17 bases between the two germline ends. The CDR3 extends over 14 amino acids. CDR1 SQVTM and CDR2 ANQGSEA come from the germline V gene. CDR3 nucleotide sequence: TGCAGCGTCCGTGGTGCAGGCGCCCATGAAAAACTGTTTTTT. Translated: CSVRGAGAHEKLFF.

The gene calls are TRBV9 and TRBJ1-4; 7 bases are shared with TRBD1. The CDR3 extends over 15 amino acids. Germline CDR1 and CDR2: SGDLS and YYNGEE. V lost 2 bases and J lost 3; bases outside the gene matches: 4. CDR3 in amino acids: CASSVEGAPNEKLFF. The CDR3 DNA follows: TGTGCCAGCAGCGTGGAGGGGGCTCCTAATGAAAAACTGTTTTTT.

The rearrangement links TRBV13 to TRBJ2-6; D is ambiguous. Between the trimmed V and J ends, which lost 2 bases and 4 bases, there was a span of 9 bases. This CDR3 region has 15 residues. Germline V CDR1 and CDR2: PRHDT, FYEKMQ (reference sequence). The CDR3: CASSLTGFGANVLTF. The DNA for the CDR3 is TGTGCCAGCAGCTTAACCGGGTTCGGGGCCAACGTCCTGACTTTC.

The chain has TRBV2 and TRBJ1-6, with a weak D call TRBD1 (6 bases). The germline CDR1 and CDR2 sequences are SNHLY and FYNNEI. Trimming left V 6 bases short and J 14 bases short, with 20 bases between. The CDR3 covers 14 residues. CDR3 bases: TGTGCCAGCAGGGCGGACAGCCGACCGTTTTCCCTCCACTTT. It translates to CASRADSRPFSLHF.

The chain employs TRBV4-1 and TRBJ2-1; D perhaps matches TRBD2 (5 bases). The CDR3 is 14 residues long. V shed 1 base and J shed 5 bases, with 9 bases lying between them. Per the germline V gene, CDR1 is MGHRA and CDR2 is YSYEKL. The CDR3 is CASSQVSGNNEQFF. In nucleotides, the CDR3 is TGCGCCAGCAGCCAAGTAAGCGGAAACAATGAGCAGTTCTTC.

For the CDR3, the DNA is TGTGCGATCCGGGACACGTACTCTGAAGCTTTCTTT. Protein: CAIRDTYSEAFF. The chain joins TRBV6-5 to TRBJ1-1, with D perhaps matching TRBD1 (6 bases). The CDR3 is 12 amino acids. Germline CDR1 MNHEY, CDR2 SVGAGI.

In regard to this clone: Other DNA sequences of this sample code for an identical CDR3. The chain carries TRBV4-1 and TRBJ1-2; 7 bases are a match to TRBD1. V shed 4 bases, J shed 3 bases, and the junction held 2 bases outside the gene matches. The CDR3 runs to 13 residues. The germline V gene encodes CDR1 MGHRA and CDR2 YSYEKL. CDR3 sequence: CASSRTGDYGYTF. DNA for the CDR3: TGCGCCAGCAGCCGAACAGGGGACTATGGCTACACCTTC.